This T cell receptor beta chain was recorded in a study of T cells in Graves' hyperthyroidism and ophthalmopathy. General observations from the study: From stable hyperthyroidism, ophthalmopathy was set apart by a 13 V-J model.

Patients were excluded because of uncontrolled infection, other autoimmune disease, pregnancy or lactation. From RNA transcripts, TCR beta CDR3 regions were amplified. First-round RT-PCR targeting the TCR CDR3 was performed with the HTBI primer set. TCRdb passed the multiplex PCR reads through MiXCR, listing each CDR3 protein once. Among 450,000 to 700,000 distinct CDR3 sequences, about 43% were seen once, and the ten largest hold 19%. Germline CDR1 reads SEHNR; CDR2 reads FQNEAQ (reference sequence). V was clipped by 5 bases and J by 5 bases, with 10 bases between them. This CDR3 has 14 amino acids. This clonotype has only a few counts. Its antigen is undetermined.

Material for sequencing was peripheral blood or thyroid tissue (not recorded which). V is TRBV7-9 and J is TRBJ1-6, with D perhaps matching TRBD1 (5 bases). The TCR was taken from an adult woman with Graves' disease, either hyperthyroidism or ophthalmopathy (not recorded which). The CDR3 DNA sequence: TGTGCCAGCAGCCTGACAGAGAATAATTCACCCCTCCACTTT. It encodes CASSLTENNSPLHF.